This is a list of T cell receptor beta chains from one sample in a study of T cells after yellow fever vaccination. TCRdb fed the 5' RACE reads into MiXCR, producing one record per CDR3 protein. The repertoire has a few hundred thousand distinct CDR3 sequences, around 8.1% of them found once; the top ten carry about 16%. The sequenced sample was PBMCs, obtained more than 40 days after the first yellow fever vaccination. All receptors derive from a man in his late teens or twenties who received the YFV17D yellow fever vaccine. CDR3s include the opening cysteine and the closing phenylalanine or tryptophan. Fields, in order: J gene, V gene, D gene, clone size, CDR3 protein, CDR3 DNA. A D gene is named only where the DNA matches it firmly. The listing skips clone size in some rows; elsewhere it reads once, few, many or a size class.

j_call: TRBJ2-2
v_call: TRBV6-2/TRBV6-3
d_call: NA
clone_size: NA
cdr3_aa: CASSTWGKPEAGELFF
cdr3_nt: TGTGCCAGCAGTACTTGGGGGAAACCTGAGGCCGGGGAGCTGTTTTTT

j_call: TRBJ2-1
v_call: TRBV6-5
d_call: NA
clone_size: NA
cdr3_aa: CASSYPPGNYNEQFF
cdr3_nt: TGTGCCAGCAGTTACCCGCCAGGGAACTACAATGAGCAGTTCTTC

j_call: TRBJ1-4
v_call: TRBV7-2
d_call: NA
clone_size: few
cdr3_aa: CASSLNPNEKLFF
cdr3_nt: TGTGCCAGCAGCTTAAACCCTAATGAAAAACTGTTTTTT

j_call: TRBJ2-1
v_call: TRBV20-1
d_call: TRBD2
clone_size: few
cdr3_aa: CSSAKPLRGVPNEQFF
cdr3_nt: TGCAGTTCAGCAAAACCTCTTCGGGGGGTCCCCAATGAGCAGTTCTTC

j_call: TRBJ2-3
v_call: TRBV7-7
d_call: NA
clone_size: many
cdr3_aa: CASTEADTQYF
cdr3_nt: TGTGCCAGCACCGAAGCAGATACGCAGTATTTT

j_call: TRBJ2-2
v_call: TRBV6-2/TRBV6-3
d_call: NA
clone_size: NA
cdr3_aa: CASNRQHTGELFF
cdr3_nt: TGTGCCAGTAACAGGCAGCACACCGGGGAGCTGTTTTTT

j_call: TRBJ2-3
v_call: TRBV7-6
d_call: NA
clone_size: few
cdr3_aa: CASSFLTGPLTDTQYF
cdr3_nt: TGTGCCAGCAGCTTCCTCACGGGACCTCTCACAGATACGCAGTATTTT

j_call: TRBJ2-3
v_call: TRBV7-2
d_call: TRBD2
clone_size: many
cdr3_aa: CASSLRLAGPTDTQYF
cdr3_nt: TGTGCCAGCAGCCTTAGACTAGCGGGGCCCACAGATACGCAGTATTTT

j_call: TRBJ2-7
v_call: TRBV5-5
d_call: NA
clone_size: NA
cdr3_aa: CASSIYAQGYEQYF
cdr3_nt: TGTGCCAGCAGCATCTACGCCCAGGGATACGAGCAGTACTTC

j_call: TRBJ2-4
v_call: TRBV20-1
d_call: TRBD2
clone_size: NA
cdr3_aa: CSARDRTGGVNIQYF
cdr3_nt: TGCAGTGCTAGAGATCGCACGGGGGGGGTAAACATTCAGTACTTC

j_call: TRBJ2-2
v_call: TRBV6-4
d_call: NA
clone_size: many
cdr3_aa: CASSVAQGANTGELFF
cdr3_nt: TGTGCCAGCAGTGTTGCACAGGGCGCGAACACCGGGGAGCTGTTTTTT

j_call: TRBJ1-1
v_call: TRBV7-9
d_call: TRBD1
clone_size: many
cdr3_aa: CASSYRGPEAFF
cdr3_nt: TGTGCCAGCAGTTACAGGGGGCCTGAAGCTTTCTTT

j_call: TRBJ2-2
v_call: TRBV6-1
d_call: NA
clone_size: NA
cdr3_aa: CASSTTVSGKLFF
cdr3_nt: TGTGCCAGCAGCACGACAGTATCCGGGAAGCTGTTTTTT

j_call: TRBJ2-3
v_call: TRBV11-2
d_call: NA
clone_size: NA
cdr3_aa: CASSRRDTSTDTQYF
cdr3_nt: TGTGCCAGCAGCCGGCGAGATACTAGCACAGATACGCAGTATTTT

j_call: TRBJ1-6
v_call: TRBV10-3
d_call: NA
clone_size: NA
cdr3_aa: CATARLLGNSPLHF
cdr3_nt: TGTGCCACCGCTAGGTTGTTGGGTAATTCACCCCTCCACTTT

j_call: TRBJ2-5
v_call: TRBV12-3/TRBV12-4
d_call: TRBD2
clone_size: many
cdr3_aa: CASSSTSGGQETQYF
cdr3_nt: TGTGCCAGCAGTTCGACTAGCGGGGGACAAGAGACCCAGTACTTC

j_call: TRBJ2-3
v_call: TRBV4-2
d_call: NA
clone_size: once
cdr3_aa: CASSQDLGAGTDTQYF
cdr3_nt: TGCGCCAGCAGCCAAGATCTGGGGGCAGGCACAGATACGCAGTATTTT

j_call: TRBJ2-3
v_call: TRBV20-1
d_call: TRBD2
clone_size: many
cdr3_aa: CSARLAGGTDTQYF
cdr3_nt: TGCAGTGCTAGGCTAGCGGGGGGCACAGATACGCAGTATTTT

j_call: TRBJ2-5
v_call: TRBV12-3/TRBV12-4
d_call: TRBD2
clone_size: few
cdr3_aa: CASSSPPGLVETQYF
cdr3_nt: TGTGCCAGCAGTTCCCCTCCGGGACTAGTAGAGACCCAGTACTTC

j_call: TRBJ1-6
v_call: TRBV9
d_call: NA
clone_size: few
cdr3_aa: CASSVGDSILSSPLHF
cdr3_nt: TGTGCCAGCAGCGTAGGGGATAGTATTCTGAGTTCACCCCTCCACTTT

j_call: TRBJ2-1
v_call: TRBV5-6
d_call: NA
clone_size: NA
cdr3_aa: CASSGEKISSYNEQFF
cdr3_nt: TGTGCCAGCAGCGGGGAGAAGATTTCCTCCTACAATGAGCAGTTCTTC

j_call: TRBJ1-1
v_call: TRBV27
d_call: TRBD1
clone_size: NA
cdr3_aa: CASRRQGAGTEAFF
cdr3_nt: TGTGCCAGCAGACGACAGGGGGCAGGGACTGAAGCTTTCTTT

j_call: TRBJ2-5
v_call: TRBV6-1
d_call: TRBD2
clone_size: NA
cdr3_aa: CASKGGGAGQETQYF
cdr3_nt: TGTGCCAGCAAAGGCGGGGGGGCTGGGCAAGAGACCCAGTACTTC

j_call: TRBJ1-2
v_call: TRBV4-3
d_call: NA
clone_size: NA
cdr3_aa: CASSQDGGTNYGYTF
cdr3_nt: TGCGCCAGCAGCCAAGACGGAGGGACTAACTATGGCTACACCTTC

j_call: TRBJ2-1
v_call: TRBV20-1
d_call: NA
clone_size: few
cdr3_aa: CSARPAGYNEQFF
cdr3_nt: TGCAGTGCTAGACCGGCCGGTTACAATGAGCAGTTCTTC

j_call: TRBJ2-7
v_call: TRBV5-1
d_call: NA
clone_size: few
cdr3_aa: CASSLDSRRGEQYF
cdr3_nt: TGCGCCAGCAGCTTGGATAGCAGAAGGGGCGAGCAGTACTTC

j_call: TRBJ1-1
v_call: TRBV18
d_call: TRBD1
clone_size: few
cdr3_aa: CASSRTGGSSRDTEAFF
cdr3_nt: TGTGCCAGCTCAAGGACAGGGGGATCTTCTAGGGACACTGAAGCTTTCTTT

j_call: TRBJ2-2
v_call: TRBV12-3/TRBV12-4
d_call: NA
clone_size: many
cdr3_aa: CASSPGVTGELFF
cdr3_nt: TGTGCCAGCAGCCCCGGGGTCACCGGGGAGCTGTTTTTT

j_call: TRBJ2-5
v_call: TRBV2
d_call: TRBD2
clone_size: NA
cdr3_aa: CASTQAGGPQETQYF
cdr3_nt: TGTGCCAGCACCCAAGCGGGGGGGCCCCAAGAGACCCAGTACTTC

j_call: TRBJ1-1
v_call: TRBV27
d_call: NA
clone_size: NA
cdr3_aa: CASSLSIRGGVGAFF
cdr3_nt: TGTGCCAGCAGTTTATCGATTCGTGGGGGCGTAGGAGCTTTCTTT

j_call: TRBJ2-2
v_call: TRBV15
d_call: NA
clone_size: many
cdr3_aa: CATSLRRWQPNTGELFF
cdr3_nt: TGTGCCACCAGCTTACGCCGCTGGCAACCGAACACCGGGGAGCTGTTTTTT

j_call: TRBJ2-2
v_call: TRBV3-1
d_call: TRBD1
clone_size: few
cdr3_aa: CASSHTTGNFYTGELFF
cdr3_nt: TGTGCCAGCAGCCACACGACAGGGAATTTTTACACCGGGGAGCTGTTTTTT

j_call: TRBJ2-7
v_call: TRBV12-3/TRBV12-4
d_call: NA
clone_size: many
cdr3_aa: CASSFYRPYEQYF
cdr3_nt: TGTGCCAGCAGTTTTTACCGGCCCTACGAGCAGTACTTC

j_call: TRBJ1-1
v_call: TRBV9
d_call: NA
clone_size: NA
cdr3_aa: CASSPQVMGTEAFF
cdr3_nt: TGTGCCAGCAGCCCTCAGGTCATGGGCACTGAAGCTTTCTTT

j_call: TRBJ1-2
v_call: TRBV6-2/TRBV6-3
d_call: NA
clone_size: few
cdr3_aa: CASSYSNTGFNGYTF
cdr3_nt: TGTGCCAGCAGTTACTCGAACACAGGATTCAATGGCTACACCTTC

j_call: TRBJ1-6
v_call: TRBV6-5
d_call: NA
clone_size: few
cdr3_aa: CASSSHGGNSPLHF
cdr3_nt: TGTGCCAGCAGTTCCCATGGTGGTAATTCACCCCTCCACTTT

j_call: TRBJ2-3
v_call: TRBV13
d_call: NA
clone_size: few
cdr3_aa: CASSAQGDFSTDTQYF
cdr3_nt: TGTGCCAGCAGTGCACAGGGCGATTTTAGCACAGATACGCAGTATTTT

j_call: TRBJ2-4
v_call: TRBV6-5
d_call: NA
clone_size: few
cdr3_aa: CASSYSLAVAKNIQYF
cdr3_nt: TGTGCCAGCAGTTACTCGTTGGCCGTAGCCAAAAACATTCAGTACTTC

j_call: TRBJ2-2
v_call: TRBV6-2/TRBV6-3
d_call: NA
clone_size: NA
cdr3_aa: CASSSGFAGELFF
cdr3_nt: TGTGCCAGCAGTTCAGGGTTCGCCGGGGAGCTGTTTTTT

j_call: TRBJ1-3
v_call: TRBV5-1
d_call: TRBD1
clone_size: few
cdr3_aa: CASSSGQGENTIYF
cdr3_nt: TGCGCCAGCAGCTCCGGACAGGGTGAGAACACCATATATTTT

j_call: TRBJ2-5
v_call: TRBV4-3
d_call: NA
clone_size: NA
cdr3_aa: CASSQDNWGETQYF
cdr3_nt: TGCGCCAGCAGCCAAGATAACTGGGGAGAGACCCAGTACTTC

j_call: TRBJ2-7
v_call: TRBV24-1
d_call: NA
clone_size: NA
cdr3_aa: CATSDSEGSSYEQYF
cdr3_nt: TGTGCCACCAGTGATTCAGAGGGGAGCTCCTACGAGCAGTACTTC

j_call: TRBJ1-1
v_call: TRBV4-1
d_call: TRBD1
clone_size: many
cdr3_aa: CASSQTGWPEAFF
cdr3_nt: TGCGCCAGCAGCCAGACAGGGTGGCCTGAAGCTTTCTTT

j_call: TRBJ2-5
v_call: TRBV5-1
d_call: NA
clone_size: many
cdr3_aa: CASSSISGETQYF
cdr3_nt: TGCGCCAGCAGTTCAATCTCGGGGGAGACCCAGTACTTC

j_call: TRBJ1-5
v_call: TRBV7-9
d_call: NA
clone_size: NA
cdr3_aa: CASSPGEGQEPQHF
cdr3_nt: TGTGCCAGCAGCCCAGGTGAGGGGCAGGAGCCCCAGCATTTT

j_call: TRBJ2-7
v_call: TRBV6-5
d_call: NA
clone_size: few
cdr3_aa: CASSYATVASYEQYF
cdr3_nt: TGTGCCAGCAGTTACGCAACAGTTGCCTCCTACGAGCAGTACTTC

j_call: TRBJ2-3
v_call: TRBV21-1
d_call: NA
clone_size: NA
cdr3_aa: CASSFRTSGEKTDTQYF
cdr3_nt: TGTGCCAGCAGCTTTCGGACTAGCGGGGAGAAAACAGATACGCAGTATTTT

j_call: TRBJ1-5
v_call: TRBV7-8
d_call: NA
clone_size: once
cdr3_aa: CASSLASGSSPLYSNQPQHF
cdr3_nt: TGTGCCAGCAGCTTAGCGTCCGGCTCCAGTCCCCTATATAGCAATCAGCCCCAGCATTTT

j_call: TRBJ1-5
v_call: TRBV4-3
d_call: NA
clone_size: few
cdr3_aa: CASSQVRGSNQPQHF
cdr3_nt: TGCGCCAGCAGCCAAGTACGAGGAAGCAATCAGCCCCAGCATTTT

j_call: TRBJ1-1
v_call: TRBV6-1
d_call: NA
clone_size: few
cdr3_aa: CASSWGDLMMEAFF
cdr3_nt: TGTGCCAGCAGCTGGGGAGACCTAATGATGGAAGCTTTCTTT

j_call: TRBJ1-4
v_call: TRBV19
d_call: NA
clone_size: NA
cdr3_aa: CASSAPDLINEKLFF
cdr3_nt: TGTGCCAGTAGTGCCCCGGACCTGATTAATGAAAAACTGTTTTTT

j_call: TRBJ2-3
v_call: TRBV6-5
d_call: NA
clone_size: once
cdr3_aa: CASSYRLGTYGGTQYF
cdr3_nt: TGTGCCAGCAGTTACCGACTAGGGACTTACGGGGGAACGCAGTATTTT

j_call: TRBJ1-2
v_call: TRBV18
d_call: NA
clone_size: NA
cdr3_aa: CASSEDRSYGYTF
cdr3_nt: TGTGCCAGCTCAGAAGACAGATCCTATGGCTACACCTTC